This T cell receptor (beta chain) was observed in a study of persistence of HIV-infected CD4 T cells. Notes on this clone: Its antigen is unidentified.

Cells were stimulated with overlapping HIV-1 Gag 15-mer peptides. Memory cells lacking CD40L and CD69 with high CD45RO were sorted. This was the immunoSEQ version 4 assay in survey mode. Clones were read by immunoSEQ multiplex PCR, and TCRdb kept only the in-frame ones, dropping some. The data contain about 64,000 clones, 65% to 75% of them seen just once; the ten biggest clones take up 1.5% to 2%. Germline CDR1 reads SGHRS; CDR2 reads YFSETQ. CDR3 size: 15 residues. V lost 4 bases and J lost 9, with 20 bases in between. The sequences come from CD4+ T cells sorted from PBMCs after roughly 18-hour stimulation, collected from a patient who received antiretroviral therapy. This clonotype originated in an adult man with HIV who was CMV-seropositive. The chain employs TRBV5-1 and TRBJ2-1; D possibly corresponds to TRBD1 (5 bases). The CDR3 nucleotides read TGCGCCAGCAGCATAGATTCTGACAGAGACGGTGAGCAGTTCTTC. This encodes CASSIDSDRDGEQFF.